The next 2 T cell receptor beta chains were all read from a single sample in a study of cytomegalovirus exposure and HLA in healthy donors. Researchers ran the PCR with 60 Vbeta and 13 Jbeta primers. Only in-frame clones appear in the TCRdb table, and some are missing; sequencing was by immunoSEQ multiplex PCR. The top ten clones hold about 1.9% of a sample with about 110,000 clones, more than 70% of them seen once. The sequenced sample was PBMCs. These receptors were taken from a man aged 30 to 45 in good health and CMV-seronegative.

This clone was seen just once. A read error may account for a junction end that differs from germline. Other DNA sequences in the sample encode the same CDR3. The V and J genes are TRBV7-9 and TRBJ1-6; D gene ambiguous. CDR3 size: 14 residues. Germline V gives CDR1 SEHNR, CDR2 FQNEAQ (reference sequence). CDR3 sequence (DNA): TGTGCCAGCAGCTCAGAGAGGGATAATTCCCCCCTCCACTTT. This sequence encodes CASSSERDNSPLHF.

The CDR3, as DNA: TGCGCCAGCAGCTCCTGGACAGGGGGGGCACCAGATACGCAGTATTTT. This codes for CASSSWTGGAPDTQYF. The chain recombines TRBV5-1 with TRBJ2-3; 10 bases are a match to TRBD1. V lost 3 bases, J lost 4 bases, and 8 bases stayed unmatched. Germline V CDR1 and CDR2: SGHRS, YFSETQ. This CDR3 is 16 amino acids long. Variable domain in full (rest from reference TRBV5-1 and TRBJ2-3): KAGVTQTPRYLIKTRGQQVTLSCSPISGHRSVSWYQQTPGQGLQFLFEYFSETQRNKGNFPGRFSGRQFSNSRSEMNVSTLELGDSALYLCASSSWTGGAPDTQYFGPGTRLTVL.